This TCR beta chain originates from a study of T-cell memory formation after mild COVID-19. This clonotype has a count of ten or more. The CDR3 spans 15 residues. With 6 bases removed from V and 4 bases from J, the gap between germline ends came to 19 bases. Germline V lookup: CDR1 SGHRS, CDR2 YFSETQ. TCRdb reprocessed the 5' RACE reads via MiXCR and lists one record per CDR3 protein. The sample consists of 60,000 to 65,000 distinct CDR3 sequences, around 10% of them appearing once. The chain links TRBV5-1 to TRBJ2-5; D uncertain. This TCR came from a man younger than 35 who had mild COVID-19 (a few samples of this study predate the infection). Cell type and time point are not known. Sequenced input: PBMCs or a T cell subset sorted from them (not recorded which). The CDR3 sequence is CASTEGRPSAETQYF. CDR3 in DNA: TGCGCCAGCACCGAAGGACGCCCGTCGGCAGAGACCCAGTACTTC.